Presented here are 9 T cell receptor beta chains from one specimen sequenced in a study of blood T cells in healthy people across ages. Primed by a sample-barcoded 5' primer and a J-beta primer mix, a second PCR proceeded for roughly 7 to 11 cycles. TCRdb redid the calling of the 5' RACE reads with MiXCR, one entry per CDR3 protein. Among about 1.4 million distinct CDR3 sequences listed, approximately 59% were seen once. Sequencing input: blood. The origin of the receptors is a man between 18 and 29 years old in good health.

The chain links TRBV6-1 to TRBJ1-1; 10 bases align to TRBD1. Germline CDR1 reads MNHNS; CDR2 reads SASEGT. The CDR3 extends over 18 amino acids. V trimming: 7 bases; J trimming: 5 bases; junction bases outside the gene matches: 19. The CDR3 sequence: CASNFPSFEGQGSTEAFF. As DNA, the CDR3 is TGTGCCAGCAACTTCCCGTCGTTCGAGGGACAGGGGTCGACTGAAGCTTTCTTT.

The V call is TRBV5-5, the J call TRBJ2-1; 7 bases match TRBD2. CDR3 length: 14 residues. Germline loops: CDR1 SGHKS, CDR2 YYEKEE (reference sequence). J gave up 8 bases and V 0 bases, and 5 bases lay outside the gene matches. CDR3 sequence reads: CASSLVGGPDEQFF. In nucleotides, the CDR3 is TGTGCCAGCAGCTTGGTGGGAGGGCCAGATGAGCAGTTCTTC.

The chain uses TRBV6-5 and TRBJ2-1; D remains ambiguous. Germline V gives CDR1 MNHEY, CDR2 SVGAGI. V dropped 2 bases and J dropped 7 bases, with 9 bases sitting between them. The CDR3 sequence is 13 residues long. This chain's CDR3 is CASSYGLSNEQFF. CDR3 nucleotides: TGTGCCAGCAGTTACGGTTTATCAAATGAGCAGTTCTTC.

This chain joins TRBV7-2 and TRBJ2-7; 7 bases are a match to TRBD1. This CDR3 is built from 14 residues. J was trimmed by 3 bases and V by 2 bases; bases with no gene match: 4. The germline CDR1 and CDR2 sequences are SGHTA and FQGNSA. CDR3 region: CASSLKGAIYEQYF. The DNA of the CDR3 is TGTGCCAGCAGCTTAAAGGGGGCAATCTACGAGCAGTACTTC.

CDR3 nucleotide sequence: TGTGCCACCAGTGGAGGACAGCATCAGCCCCAGCATTTT. Translating it yields CATSGGQHQPQHF. The rearrangement uses TRBV24-1 and TRBJ1-5, with D possibly TRBD1 on 6 matching bases. The V end lost 5 bases, the J end lost 5 bases, and 9 bases lay between the germline ends. This CDR3 is 13 amino acids long. Germline V gene data show CDR1 as KGHDR and CDR2 as SFDVKD.

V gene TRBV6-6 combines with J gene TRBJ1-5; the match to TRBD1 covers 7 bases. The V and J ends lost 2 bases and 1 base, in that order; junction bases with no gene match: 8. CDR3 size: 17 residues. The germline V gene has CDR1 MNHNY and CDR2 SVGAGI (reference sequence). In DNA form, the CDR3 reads TGTGCCAGCAGTTACGGGGCTGACAGGGACAGCAATCAGCCCCAGCATTTT. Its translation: CASSYGADRDSNQPQHF.

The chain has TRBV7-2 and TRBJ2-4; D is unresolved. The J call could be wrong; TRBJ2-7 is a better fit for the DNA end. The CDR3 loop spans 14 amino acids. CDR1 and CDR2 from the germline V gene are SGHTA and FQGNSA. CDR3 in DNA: TGTGCCAGCAATCAACCCGGGTCCTCCTACGAGCAGTACTTC. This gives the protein CASNQPGSSYEQYF.

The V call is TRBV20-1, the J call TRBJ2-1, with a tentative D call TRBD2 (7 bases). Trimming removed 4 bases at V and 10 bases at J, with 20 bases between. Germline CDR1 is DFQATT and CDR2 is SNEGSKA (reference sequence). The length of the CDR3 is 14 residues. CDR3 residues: CSAKEGGASGEQFF. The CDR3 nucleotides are TGCAGTGCTAAAGAGGGGGGGGCTTCCGGGGAGCAGTTCTTC.

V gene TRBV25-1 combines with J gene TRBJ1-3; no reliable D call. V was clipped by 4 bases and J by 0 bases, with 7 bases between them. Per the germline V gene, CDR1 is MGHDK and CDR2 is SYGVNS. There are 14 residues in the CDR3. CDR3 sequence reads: CASSAEISGNTIYF. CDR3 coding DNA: TGTGCCAGCAGTGCGGAGATCTCTGGAAACACCATATATTTT. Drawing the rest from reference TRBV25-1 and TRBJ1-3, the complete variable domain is EADIYQTPRYLVIGTGKKITLECSQTMGHDKMYWYQQDPGMELHLIHYSYGVNSTEKGDLSSESTVSRIRTEHFPLTLESARPSHTSQYLCASSAEISGNTIYFGEGSWLTVV.